This TCR beta chain is from a study of CD8+ T cells in alopecia areata. Overall study: For the treated group, dosing was oral tofacitinib at 5 to 10 mg twice daily. Tofacitinib lasted 6 to 18 months, then 6 months off drug.

Sequencing templates came from extracted RNA that was reverse transcribed into cDNA. Clones were sequenced by immunoSEQ multiplex PCR, and TCRdb holds only the in-frame ones, with some missing. The table has some 150,000 clones, approximately 65% seen once. Trimming pared 3 bases from V and 0 bases from J, leaving 18 bases between. There are 17 residues in the CDR3. Germline V CDR1 and CDR2: SEHNR, FQNEAQ (reference sequence). Obtained from alopecia areata patients were lesional scalp punch biopsies along with peripheral blood. Findings and caveats of the study: Patients shared TCRs less clearly than mice did, possibly owing to HLA.

In regard to this clone: Its antigen is not identified.

Sequenced here: CD8+ T cells sorted from blood, sampled at week 0. This sequence originates from a human donor with alopecia areata. This rearrangement joins TRBV7-9 to TRBJ2-7; D gene unclear. Here the CDR3 DNA reads TGTGCCAGCAGCTTCCCTTCGGGCGTAAGAAGCTCCTACGAGCAGTACTTC. Residues: CASSFPSGVRSSYEQYF.